The next 31 T cell receptor beta chains were all read from a single sample in a study of CXCR3-negative and CXCR3-positive naive CD8 T cells. General study points: A higher hydrophobicity marked the TRB CDR3s of CXCR3-positive naive cells versus CXCR3-negative naive cells.

The TRB cDNA libraries were prepared by 5' RACE with UMI labels. Using the 5' RACE reads, TCRdb records one entry per CDR3 protein without DNA. Its table records about 84,000 distinct CDR3 sequences. These receptors are not linked to any known antigen. The sequenced material came from naive CXCR3+ CD8+ T cells from blood. Subset indicated: CD45RO-CCR7+CD27+CD95- naive CD8+ T cells expressing CXCR3 (TNR3+). The receptor set was obtained from a human donor in good health. Some clones in this sample may be carry-over from other donors' samples.

The rearrangement uses TRBV5-5 and TRBJ1-1; TCRdb indicates TRBD1, and absent DNA this call remains unverified. The CDR3 has 13 residues. CDR1 is SGHKS, CDR2 YYEKEE, per germline (reference sequence). CDR3 sequence reads: CASSMGQGYEAFF.

V and J are TRBV27 and TRBJ2-3; checking the TCRdb D call of TRBD2 is not possible without DNA. The CDR3 runs 15 residues. Germline CDR1 reads MNHEY; CDR2 reads SMNVEV (reference sequence). CDR3 protein: CASSFASGHTDTQYF.

CDR3 loop: CASSPSGTGNTEAFF. The chain combines TRBV13 with TRBJ1-1; there is no DNA to check the TCRdb D call of TRBD1. The CDR3 has 15 residues. The germline V gene has CDR1 PRHDT and CDR2 FYEKMQ (reference sequence). Full variable domain (missing parts from reference TRBV13 and TRBJ1-1): AAGVIQSPRHLIKEKRETATLKCYPIPRHDTVYWYQQGPGQDPQFLISFYEKMQSDKGSIPDRFSAQQFSDYHSELNMSSLELGDSALYFCASSPSGTGNTEAFFGQGTRLTVV.

The chain is built from TRBV12-3 or TRBV12-4 and TRBJ1-2; the TCRdb D gene call, TRBD1, has no DNA to confirm it. This CDR3 has 12 amino acids. The CDR3 sequence: CASSLTGYGYTF.

The chain recombines TRBV29-1 with TRBJ1-1; the TCRdb call, TRBD1, lacks DNA for checking. This CDR3 region has 12 residues. Germline CDR1 is SQVTM and CDR2 is ANQGSEA. The CDR3 sequence: CSVVLGGTEAFF.

V gene TRBV27 combines with J gene TRBJ2-7; TCRdb selects TRBD1, and the lack of DNA leaves this call unchecked. The germline gives CDR1 MNHEY, CDR2 SMNVEV (reference sequence). The length of the CDR3 is 15 residues. The CDR3 region is CASSLSQGEIYEQYF.

The chain carries TRBV20-1 and TRBJ2-5; TCRdb picks TRBD1, but there is no DNA to check that call. Germline V gene lookup returns CDR1 DFQATT and CDR2 SNEGSKA (reference sequence). The CDR3 covers 14 residues. The CDR3 reads CSAVVGQSQETQYF.

This rearrangement joins TRBV7-2 to TRBJ2-7; TCRdb's D call of TRBD1 is untestable without DNA. Germline CDR1 and CDR2: SGHTA and FQGNSA. The CDR3 is made up of 14 amino acids. The CDR3 spells CASSFLLQGYEQYF.

This chain joins TRBV7-8 and TRBJ2-3; the D gene TCRdb calls, TRBD2, cannot be checked with no DNA. CDR3 length: 15 residues. CDR1 SGHVS and CDR2 FQNEAQ come from the germline V gene. The CDR3 region is CASSGPGLGADTQYF. Drawing the rest from reference TRBV7-8 and TRBJ2-3, the complete variable domain is GAGVSQSPRYKVAKRGQDVALRCDPISGHVSLFWYQQALGQGPEFLTYFQNEAQLDKSGLPSDRFFAERPEGSVSTLKIQRTQQEDSAVYLCASSGPGLGADTQYFGPGTRLTVL.

The chain combines TRBV28 with TRBJ2-5; with no DNA, the TCRdb D assignment of TRBD1 cannot be verified. This CDR3 comprises 13 residues. CDR1 MDHEN and CDR2 SYDVKM come from the germline V gene. The CDR3 is CASGPGGVETQYF.

This chain joins TRBV4-3 and TRBJ2-7; TCRdb's assignment of TRBD1 cannot be checked, as there is no DNA. Germline CDR1 reads LGHNA; CDR2 reads YSLEER. CDR3 length equals 18 residues. CDR3 loop: CACSHTVTRTGFSYEQYF.

The V call is TRBV29-1, the J call TRBJ1-1; TCRdb's assignment of TRBD1 cannot be checked, as there is no DNA. The CDR3 totals 15 residues. CDR1 is SQVTM, CDR2 ANQGSEA, per germline. The CDR3 spells CSVGPSAGGASTAFF. Combining the CDR3 with reference TRBV29-1 and TRBJ1-1 gives the whole variable domain SAVISQKPSRDICQRGTSLTIQCQVDSQVTMMFWYRQQPGQSLTLIATANQGSEATYESGFVIDKFPISRPNLTFSTLTVSNMSPEDSSIYLCSVGPSAGGASTAFFGQGTRLTVV.

The CDR3 sequence: CASSFLDYYEQYF. J is TRBJ2-7 and V is TRBV28. The CDR3 sequence is 13 residues long. The germline CDR1 and CDR2 sequences are MDHEN and SYDVKM.

The V gene is TRBV20-1, the J gene TRBJ2-3. Germline loops: CDR1 DFQATT, CDR2 SNEGSKA (reference sequence). The CDR3 spans 13 residues. CDR3 loop: CSASDREPDTQYF.

CDR3 protein: CASSLGSEAPEQYF. The chain carries TRBV5-1 and TRBJ2-7; no DNA is available, so the TRBD2 call from TCRdb remains unchecked. The CDR3 has 14 amino acids. CDR1 and CDR2 (germline): SGHRS, YFSETQ.

The chain recombines TRBV4-3 with TRBJ2-3; there is no DNA to check the TCRdb D call of TRBD1. The CDR3 spans 15 residues. CDR1 and CDR2 (germline): LGHNA, YSLEER. This CDR3 reads CASGDGGGGTDTQYF.

This chain links TRBV7-6 with TRBJ2-7; TCRdb lists TRBD2, though no DNA is available to test this call. This CDR3 is built from 15 residues. The germline V gene encodes CDR1 SGHVS and CDR2 FNYEAQ. The chain's CDR3 is CASSHRGGVSYEQYF.

The rearrangement joins TRBV3-1 to TRBJ2-5; TCRdb names TRBD2, which stays unverified in the absence of DNA. The CDR3 is 15 amino acids. CDR1 is LGHDT, CDR2 YNNKEL, per germline (reference sequence). CDR3 loop: CASSPGSSGQETQYF.

The CDR3 here is CASSSNHIADRPNTGELFF. The chain recombines TRBV28 with TRBJ2-2; the TCRdb D gene call, TRBD1, has no DNA to confirm it. CDR3 size: 19 residues. CDR1 MDHEN and CDR2 SYDVKM come from the germline V gene.

The chain links TRBV12-3 or TRBV12-4 to TRBJ1-1; checking the TCRdb D call of TRBD1 is not possible without DNA. The CDR3 spans 12 residues. The CDR3 protein is CASSLKGTEAFF.

The gene calls are TRBV9 and TRBJ1-1; TCRdb gives TRBD1 as the D gene, but with no DNA this cannot be confirmed. CDR3 length: 13 amino acids. The germline V gene encodes CDR1 SGDLS and CDR2 YYNGEE. The CDR3 loop is CASSAMSNTEAFF. Full variable domain (outside the CDR3, taken from reference TRBV9 and TRBJ1-1): DSGVTQTPKHLITATGQRVTLRCSPRSGDLSVYWYQQSLDQGLQFLIQYYNGEERAKGNILERFSAQQFPDLHSELNLSSLELGDSALYFCASSAMSNTEAFFGQGTRLTVV.

V is TRBV27 and J is TRBJ2-5; TCRdb's D call, TRBD2, is unchecked because there is no DNA. From germline, CDR1 is MNHEY and CDR2 SMNVEV (reference sequence). The CDR3 length is 14 residues. The CDR3 loop reads CASTSVGGEETQYF.

This chain joins TRBV4-3 and TRBJ1-6; TCRdb indicates TRBD1, and absent DNA this call remains unverified. This CDR3 comprises 17 residues. The germline gives CDR1 LGHNA, CDR2 YSLEER. The CDR3: CASSQDSTGGNNSPLHF.

This chain connects TRBV7-3 to TRBJ2-3; TCRdb returns TRBD2, unconfirmable since there is no DNA. Looked up from germline, CDR1 is SGHTA and CDR2 is FQGTGA. The CDR3 extends over 15 amino acids. The CDR3 is CASSHYSGSTDTQYF.

This chain connects TRBV6-5 to TRBJ1-1; TCRdb's D gene call, TRBD1, goes unchecked for lack of DNA. CDR1 and CDR2 from the germline V gene are MNHEY and SVGAGI. The CDR3 consists of 12 residues. The chain's CDR3 is CASSFPGTEAFF.

CDR3 sequence: CASTLPGGAEAFF. The chain has TRBV12-3 or TRBV12-4 and TRBJ1-1; the D call of TRBD1 rests on TCRdb alone, since no DNA is present to check it. CDR3 length: 13 amino acids.

V and J are TRBV5-1 and TRBJ2-2; TCRdb's D gene call, TRBD1, goes unchecked for lack of DNA. Germline V gene sequence: CDR1 SGHRS, CDR2 YFSETQ. This CDR3 contains 15 residues. CDR3: CASGTNREDTGELFF.

This chain links TRBV14 with TRBJ2-1; TCRdb's assignment of TRBD2 cannot be checked, as there is no DNA. CDR1 SGHDN and CDR2 FVKESK come from the germline V gene. CDR3 length: 16 residues. CDR3 sequence: CASSLDLAGVGNEQFF. Using reference TRBV14 and TRBJ2-1 for the parts outside the CDR3, the full variable domain is EAGVTQFPSHSVIEKGQTVTLRCDPISGHDNLYWYRRVMGKEIKFLLHFVKESKQDESGMPNNRFLAERTGGTYSTLKVQPAELEDSGVYFCASSLDLAGVGNEQFFGPGTRLTVL.

The chain has TRBV7-9 and TRBJ2-1; TCRdb selects TRBD1, and the lack of DNA leaves this call unchecked. The length of the CDR3 is 13 residues. Germline V gene lookup returns CDR1 SEHNR and CDR2 FQNEAQ (reference sequence). The CDR3 reads CASSFDSSNEQFF.

The chain uses TRBV7-9 and TRBJ1-1; lacking DNA, the TRBD1 call made by TCRdb goes unchecked. The CDR3 consists of 12 residues. In germline, CDR1 is SEHNR, CDR2 FQNEAQ (reference sequence). CDR3 loop: CASSDRPYEAFF.

V usage is TRBV5-1 and J usage is TRBJ2-7; TCRdb designates TRBD2, a call that cannot be tested without DNA. Germline V gives CDR1 SGHRS, CDR2 YFSETQ. CDR3 length equals 17 residues. CDR3 sequence reads: CASSPYTDRDFKYEQYF.